This T cell receptor beta chain was identified in a study of T cell repertoires in cytomegalovirus infection. Background on the study: Researchers turned to recently identified HLA-C-restricted CMV epitopes as well as well-studied HLA-B-restricted ones. Shared public TCR beta signatures pointed to both CMV infection and a matching HLA type. Overall study results and limits: Clonotype analysis showed dominance of the ex vivo response by HLA-C-restricted CMV-specific TCR beta clonotypes. Carriage of CMV together with the relevant HLA was identifiable through cumulative public TCR beta family frequency.

A single record per CDR3 protein comes from TCRdb applying MiXCR to the reads. The sample holds nearly 700,000 distinct CDR3 sequences, around 32% seen once. In regard to this clonotype: Its antigen is undetermined.

Germline V lookup: CDR1 LNHDA, CDR2 SQIVND (reference sequence). Trimming took 5 bases from V and 3 from J; bases not matched to a gene: 1. This CDR3 comprises 14 residues. The sample in question was cultured PBMCs, obtained from culture after CMV antigen stimulation. The rearrangement links TRBV19 to TRBJ2-2, with 9 bases lining up with TRBD1. The TCR comes from a human donor in good health (CMV status not recorded). Some clones in this sample may be carry-over from other donors' samples. The CDR3 sequence is CASSWDRDTGELFF. The CDR3, as DNA: TGTGCCAGTAGTTGGGACAGGGACACCGGGGAGCTGTTTTTT.